The present entry profiles one TCR beta chain with its context. This may be a read error: a much more frequent sequence differs by one nucleotide. Amplification targeted TCR beta CDR3 regions from RNA transcripts. HTBI primers were employed in a first-round RT-PCR of the TCR CDR3. Using its own MiXCR run on the multiplex PCR reads, TCRdb lists one record per CDR3 protein. The sample consists of some 650,000 distinct CDR3 sequences, roughly 16% of them appearing once. The source of the sample is a study of T cells in Graves' hyperthyroidism and ophthalmopathy. Background on the study: The authors collected peripheral blood at initial diagnosis, before any treatment.

Germline-derived CDR1 and CDR2 are KGHSH and LQKENI. The CDR3 runs to 12 residues. The sequencing input was blood. This chain connects TRBV18 to TRBJ1-2, with 7 bases matching TRBD1. This clonotype originated in a middle-aged woman with Graves' ophthalmopathy. In nucleotides, the CDR3 is TGTGCCGGCTCACCAAGGGGACAGGGCTACACCTTC. Its protein product is CAGSPRGQGYTF.